This TCR beta chain was identified during a study of T-cell reconstitution after alpha-beta-depleted transplantation in children. General study points: The study reportedly traced alpha-beta T cells about two months after transplant to several hundred expanded graft clones. One year after transplant, T-cell counts and diversity came mostly from newly produced T cells.

V was shortened by 5 bases and J by 5 bases, with 9 bases between the two germline ends. The CDR3 contains 13 residues. Unique molecular identifiers tagged the TCRbeta library. TCRdb fed the PCR reads into MiXCR, producing one record per CDR3 protein. In the table there are about 300,000 distinct CDR3 sequences, around 7.3% of which are singletons. The table lists this clonotype with many counts. Its antigen is as yet unknown. The TCR was taken from a female patient aged 2 to 10 who had a stem cell transplant for Fanconi anemia, so the T cells may come from the graft donor. This sequence joins TRBV12-3 or TRBV12-4 and TRBJ2-2; no reliable D call. The starting material was peripheral blood, obtained 360 days after TCRalphabeta/CD19-depleted stem cell transplant. CDR3 region: CASSMTETGELFF. CDR3 nucleotide sequence: TGTGCCAGCAGTATGACGGAAACCGGGGAGCTGTTTTTT.